This record covers a single TCR beta chain. The antigen is not known. Given a much more abundant clone one base away, this may be a read error. This sample was included in a study of T cells after yellow fever vaccination. The CDR3 loop spans 15 amino acids. Per germline, CDR1 SGHRS and CDR2 YFSETQ. Trimming took 3 bases from V and 7 from J; bases not matched to a gene: 9. Whole-study findings and limits: The appearance of a small share of clonotypes in both CD4 and CD8 compartments was observed.

TCRdb reprocessed the 5' RACE reads with MiXCR, giving one entry per CDR3 protein. The table shows around 70,000 distinct CDR3 sequences, with roughly 6.9% occurring only once. This sample comprised CD8+ T cells sorted from PBMCs, obtained 5 days after the first yellow fever vaccination. This clonotype was sampled from a man between 18 and 35 years old who received the YFV17D yellow fever vaccine. This chain links TRBV5-1 with TRBJ2-5; 10 bases line up with TRBD2. The DNA for the CDR3 is TGCGCCAGCAGCTCCCTCCCTAGCGGGGGAGCGACCCAGTACTTC. As protein: CASSSLPSGGATQYF. Combining the CDR3 with reference TRBV5-1 and TRBJ2-5 gives the whole variable domain KAGVTQTPRYLIKTRGQQVTLSCSPISGHRSVSWYQQTPGQGLQFLFEYFSETQRNKGNFPGRFSGRQFSNSRSEMNVSTLELGDSALYLCASSSLPSGGATQYFGPGTRLLVL.